This TCR beta chain was recorded in a study of OX40 agonist ivuxolimab in advanced cancers. Overall study results and limits: Mean expanded clone counts were higher in CD8+ than CD4+ T cells.

This clone was detected only once. Its specificity is not known. Sequenced by immunoSEQ multiplex PCR; TCRdb stores in-frame clones only, minus some. The sample has about 98,000 clones, around 88% seen once. This receptor was identified in an adult with an advanced solid tumor such as melanoma, head and neck, liver or kidney cancer. Here the sequenced sample was CD4+ or CD8+ T cells sorted from blood, taken in a trial of the OX40 agonist ivuxolimab.

The CDR3 coding sequence is TGTGCCAGCAGCTTAGATGGGTCGGGGACGGGGGGCTACACCTTC. Amino acids: CASSLDGSGTGGYTF. This chain uses TRBV11-2 with TRBJ1-2; D possibly corresponds to TRBD1 (5 bases). CDR1 and CDR2 from the germline V gene are SGHAT and FQNNGV. With 0 bases removed from V and 8 bases from J, the gap between germline ends came to 16 bases. CDR3 size: 15 residues.